Below, 26 T cell receptor beta chains from the same sample are listed, as sequenced in a study of shared clonotypes between healthy human individuals. Profiling relied on immunoSEQ multiplex PCR, and the TCRdb table lists in-frame clones only, not all of them. Of about 2.3 million clones listed, 85% to 95% are singletons. The sequencing input was naive CD4+ T cells from PBMCs. The subset was: CD45RA+ positively selected. Receptor source: a man between 18 and 35 years old in good health. Some clones in this sample may be carry-over from other donors' samples.

CDR3 protein: CASSFSQSSEAFF. CDR3 DNA: TGTGCCAGCAGTTTTTCTCAGTCCTCTGAAGCTTTCTTT. This chain links TRBV28 with TRBJ1-1; no clear D gene. The CDR3 contains 13 residues. Trimming shortened V by 3 bases and J by 6 bases, and 11 bases separated the two germline ends. The germline V gene encodes CDR1 MDHEN and CDR2 SYDVKM.

V and J are TRBV5-1 and TRBJ2-1; TRBD1 agrees at 10 bases. This CDR3 contains 14 residues. The ends lost 4 bases at V and 8 bases at J; junction bases unmatched: 6. Germline V gene sequence: CDR1 SGHRS, CDR2 YFSETQ. The CDR3 sequence is CASSPGQGWDEQFF. The CDR3 nucleotides are TGCGCCAGCAGCCCGGGACAGGGGTGGGATGAGCAGTTCTTC.

The chain carries TRBV9 and TRBJ2-2; TRBD2 might be the D (7 bases). The V gene's germline CDR1 is SGDLS and CDR2 YYNGEE. The CDR3 is 19 amino acids. V shed 1 base and J shed 0 bases, with 19 bases lying between them. The CDR3 bases are TGTGCCAGCAGCGTATCCCTAAATGCGGGGGCGCCGAACACCGGGGAGCTGTTTTTT. This sequence encodes CASSVSLNAGAPNTGELFF.

V usage is TRBV5-1 and J usage is TRBJ2-1; 9 positions agree with TRBD1. V lost 2 bases to trimming and J lost 7 bases; unmatched junction nucleotides: 4. The CDR3 runs 14 residues. In germline, CDR1 is SGHRS, CDR2 YFSETQ. The CDR3 protein is CASSFRTGENEQFF. DNA for the CDR3: TGCGCCAGCAGCTTTCGGACAGGGGAGAATGAGCAGTTCTTC.

The gene calls are TRBV30 and TRBJ2-5; D gene unclear. The J call may not be correct, given that the DNA end is closer to TRBJ2-7. The CDR3 is 15 residues long. The germline V gene has CDR1 GTSNPN and CDR2 SVGIG (reference sequence). The chain's CDR3 is CAWSVRTPTPREQYF. In DNA, the CDR3 is TGTGCCTGGAGTGTAAGGACCCCTACTCCCCGCGAGCAGTACTTC.

The V and J genes are TRBV5-1 and TRBJ1-1; 7 nucleotides match TRBD1. Per germline, CDR1 SGHRS and CDR2 YFSETQ. The CDR3 contains 16 residues. The ends lost 4 bases at V and 0 bases at J; junction bases unmatched: 9. CDR3 nucleotide sequence: TGCGCCAGCAGCCAAACGACAGGGACCATGAACACTGAAGCTTTCTTT. This translates into CASSQTTGTMNTEAFF.

The rearrangement links TRBV28 to TRBJ1-2, with D perhaps matching TRBD1 (6 bases). The V end lost 5 bases, the J end lost 7 bases, and 20 bases lay between the germline ends. Germline V gives CDR1 MDHEN, CDR2 SYDVKM. The CDR3 runs 15 residues. The CDR3 sequence: CASSLSRRGGGGYTF. The CDR3 region has the DNA TGTGCCAGCAGTCTCTCCCGGCGGGGAGGGGGTGGCTACACCTTC.

CDR3 bases: TGCAGCGTTGAACACCCCGGGGATACGCAGTATTTT. Translating gives CSVEHPGDTQYF. The gene calls are TRBV29-1 and TRBJ2-3; D is unresolved. CDR3 length: 12 amino acids. Germline loops: CDR1 SQVTM, CDR2 ANQGSEA. The V and J ends lost 2 bases and 6 bases respectively, with 9 bases between them.

Concerning this clone itself: Other DNA sequences of this sample code for an identical CDR3. The V call is TRBV20-1, the J call TRBJ2-7; D not resolved. This CDR3 has 10 amino acids. The V gene's germline CDR1 is DFQATT and CDR2 SNEGSKA (reference sequence). The V gene lost 1 base and the J gene lost 2 bases, with 0 bases spanning the gap. CDR3 sequence reads: CSARAYEQYF. DNA for the CDR3: TGCAGTGCTAGAGCCTACGAGCAGTACTTC.

This clone appeared once. This chain joins TRBV28 and TRBJ1-5; D is possibly TRBD1 (6 bases). The germline gives CDR1 MDHEN, CDR2 SYDVKM. The CDR3 spans 16 residues. V lost 8 bases, J lost 1 base, and 18 bases lay in between. CDR3 protein: CASGLPQGMSNQPQHF. The CDR3 DNA is TGTGCCAGCGGATTACCCCAGGGGATGAGCAATCAGCCCCAGCATTTT.

This rearrangement joins TRBV5-6 to TRBJ2-7, with no clear D. V was trimmed by 0 bases and J by 4 bases, leaving 8 bases between them. The CDR3 consists of 13 residues. Germline loops: CDR1 SGHDT, CDR2 YYEEEE. The CDR3 protein is CASSLEGRYEQYF. As DNA, the CDR3 is TGTGCCAGCAGCTTGGAGGGAAGGTACGAGCAGTACTTC.

V gene TRBV4-1 combines with J gene TRBJ1-1; 7 positions match TRBD1. With 4 bases clipped from V and 5 bases from J, the junction kept 10 bases outside the gene matches. Per the germline V gene, CDR1 is MGHRA and CDR2 is YSYEKL. The CDR3 covers 15 residues. This CDR3 is CASSRIQGKRTEAFF. The CDR3 region has the DNA TGCGCCAGCAGCCGAATACAGGGGAAGAGGACTGAAGCTTTCTTT.

Note on this clone: The junction does not match germline at one end; this may be a read error. The J gene is TRBJ2-7, the V gene TRBV28, with 10 bases identical to TRBD2. CDR1 and CDR2 (germline): MDHEN, SYDVKM. This CDR3 has 14 residues. Here the CDR3 reads CASSSTTSGTRGNF. The CDR3 DNA is TGTGCCAGCAGTTCAACCACTAGCGGGACGAGGGGGAACTTC.

The V gene is TRBV7-8, the J gene TRBJ1-3, with D uncertain. This CDR3 is built from 15 residues. Trimming cost V 5 bases and J 2 bases, with 13 bases left between them. CDR1 SGHVS and CDR2 FQNEAQ come from the germline V gene. The CDR3: CASSPPAAAGNTIYF. The CDR3 bases are TGTGCCAGCAGCCCCCCGGCAGCAGCTGGAAACACCATATATTTT.

This chain links TRBV15 with TRBJ2-7; no reliable D call. The CDR3 length is 14 residues. The germline V and J ends were trimmed by 11 bases and 4 bases, with 21 bases remaining between them. Germline CDR1 reads LNHNV; CDR2 reads YYDKDF (reference sequence). The chain's CDR3 is CAVPVRSDCYEQYF. In DNA form, the CDR3 reads TGTGCCGTGCCGGTTAGGTCTGATTGTTACGAGCAGTACTTC. The whole variable domain, filled in from reference TRBV15 and TRBJ2-7, reads DAMVIQNPRYQVTQFGKPVTLSCSQTLNHNVMYWYQQKSSQAPKLLFHYYDKDFNNEADTPDNFQSRRPNTSFCFLDIRSPGLGDTAMYLCAVPVRSDCYEQYFGPGTRLTVT.

V gene TRBV7-3 combines with J gene TRBJ2-7; D possibly corresponds to TRBD2 (6 bases). CDR1 and CDR2 from the germline V gene are SGHTA and FQGTGA. Trimming took off 2 bases at V and 3 bases at J, with 14 bases between the two ends. The CDR3 is 15 residues long. CDR3 residues: CASSLQIGTLYEQYF. CDR3 nucleotide sequence: TGTGCCAGCAGCTTACAAATCGGGACTCTCTACGAGCAGTACTTC. Supplemented by reference TRBV7-3 and TRBJ2-7, the full variable domain reads GAGVSQTPSNKVTEKGKYVELRCDPISGHTALYWYRQSLGQGPEFLIYFQGTGAADDSGLPNDRFFAVRPEGSVSTLKIQRTERGDSAVYLCASSLQIGTLYEQYFGPGTRLTVT.

The chain carries TRBV28 and TRBJ2-7; D is tentatively TRBD1 or TRBD2 (5 bases each). V lost 4 bases and J 6 bases, leaving 19 bases between the germline ends. CDR1 MDHEN and CDR2 SYDVKM come from the germline V gene. This CDR3 contains 15 residues. The CDR3 bases are TGTGCCAGCAGTTGTCGGGACCCGGCGTTTTGCGAGCAGTACTTC. This gives the protein CASSCRDPAFCEQYF.

This clone was seen a single time. This sample includes further DNA sequences coding for the same CDR3. The genes are TRBV6-5 and TRBJ2-7; 8 bases line up with TRBD1. This CDR3 has 15 residues. J lost 0 bases, V lost 6 bases, and 7 bases had no gene match. Germline-derived CDR1 and CDR2 are MNHEY and SVGAGI. The CDR3 spells CASRKDRARSYEQYF. Written as DNA, the CDR3 is TGTGCCAGCAGAAAGGACAGGGCCCGCTCCTACGAGCAGTACTTC.

This rearrangement joins TRBV5-4 to TRBJ2-7; 8 positions match TRBD2. After removal of 3 bases from V and 4 bases from J, the junction contained 9 bases not matched to a gene. Germline-derived CDR1 and CDR2 are SGHNT and YYREEE (reference sequence). The CDR3 spans 15 residues. The CDR3 is CASSWGASGSYEQYF. CDR3 DNA sequence: TGTGCCAGCAGCTGGGGAGCAAGCGGGAGTTACGAGCAGTACTTC.

The rearrangement joins TRBV7-2 to TRBJ2-1; D ambiguous. The CDR3 runs to 11 residues. Looked up from germline, CDR1 is SGHTA and CDR2 is FQGNSA. V lost 5 bases, J lost 5 bases, and 4 bases lay in between. The CDR3 is CASSVNNEQFF. The DNA of the CDR3 is TGTGCCAGCAGCGTGAACAATGAGCAGTTCTTC.

This clone came up once. This sequence joins TRBV12-2 and TRBJ2-5; TRBD2 is the table's D call, not checked against the DNA. TRBV12-2 is tagged as a pseudogene. The CDR3 extends over 11 amino acids. CDR3 in DNA: TGTGCAAGTCGTCCGGGTGAGACCCAGTACTTC. It specifies CASRPGETQYF.

The chain recombines TRBV7-2 with TRBJ2-7; D unresolved. Per the germline V gene, CDR1 is SGHTA and CDR2 is FQGNSA. The V end lost 5 bases, the J end lost 6 bases, and 20 bases lay between the germline ends. The CDR3 length is 15 residues. Here the CDR3 DNA reads TGTGCCAGCAGCCTAGGCCCACTCCCTCCAGGCGAGCAGTACTTC. It yields the protein CASSLGPLPPGEQYF.

The chain combines TRBV7-2 with TRBJ1-1; TRBD1 might be the D (6 bases). Deletions cut 1 base from V and 10 bases from J, with 10 bases between. Germline V CDR1 and CDR2: SGHTA, FQGNSA. The CDR3 totals 12 residues. This chain's CDR3 is CASSLDGGAAFF. Written as DNA, the CDR3 is TGTGCCAGCAGCTTAGACGGGGGGGCAGCTTTCTTT.

The V and J genes are TRBV6-5 and TRBJ2-5; 9 bases are shared with TRBD1. Germline values: CDR1 MNHEY, CDR2 SVGAGI. V lost 6 bases, J lost 5 bases, and 7 bases stayed unmatched. CDR3 size: 14 residues. Written as DNA, the CDR3 is TGTGCCAGCAGCCGACAGGGGGAGTCGGAGACCCAGTACTTC. Translated: CASSRQGESETQYF.

The chain recombines TRBV10-3 with TRBJ2-3; 11 bases are a match to TRBD1. The CDR3 is made up of 16 amino acids. Germline values: CDR1 ENHRY, CDR2 SYGVKD. J was trimmed by 0 bases and V by 7 bases; bases with no gene match: 6. The CDR3 region is CAINRDRGSSTDTQYF. The CDR3 DNA is TGTGCCATCAATAGGGACAGGGGGTCTAGCACAGATACGCAGTATTTT.

J is TRBJ2-7 and V is TRBV4-1; D is unresolved. The CDR3 spans 16 residues. Per germline, CDR1 MGHRA and CDR2 YSYEKL. V was clipped by 4 bases and J by 0 bases, with 16 bases between them. The CDR3 sequence is CASSLTHGRSSYEQYF. CDR3 bases: TGCGCCAGCAGCCTTACCCATGGCAGGAGCTCCTACGAGCAGTACTTC.